Shown below are 25 T cell receptor beta chains from a single sample sequenced in a study of cytomegalovirus exposure and HLA in healthy donors. PCR involved 60 Vbeta and 13 Jbeta primers. Method: immunoSEQ multiplex PCR; TCRdb's copy keeps in-frame clones and lacks some. The sample carries 150,000 to 200,000 clones, roughly three quarters recorded once. Specimen: PBMCs. Source of these receptors: a woman between 50 and 59 years old in good health and CMV-seropositive.

This chain uses TRBV5-1 with TRBJ2-3, with 7 bases identical to TRBD1. J gave up 0 bases and V 6 bases, and 7 bases lay outside the gene matches. This CDR3 contains 15 residues. Germline V gene data show CDR1 as SGHRS and CDR2 as YFSETQ. This CDR3 reads CASTIQGSSTDTQYF. Written as DNA, the CDR3 is TGCGCCAGCACCATACAGGGGTCTAGCACAGATACGCAGTATTTT.

The rearrangement links TRBV4-2 to TRBJ1-4; 11 bases are a match to TRBD1. V dropped 3 bases and J dropped 3; count of bases not matched to a gene: 9. The CDR3 is 18 amino acids. Germline CDR1 reads LGHNA; CDR2 reads YNFKEQ. CDR3 protein: CASSHPGQGVKANEKLFF. The CDR3 DNA reads as TGTGCCAGCAGCCATCCGGGACAGGGGGTGAAGGCTAATGAAAAACTGTTTTTT.

The genes are TRBV5-1 and TRBJ2-3; 8 nucleotides line up with TRBD2. Germline loops: CDR1 SGHRS, CDR2 YFSETQ. The CDR3 extends over 16 amino acids. V was pared by 1 base and J by 4 bases, with 8 bases of the junction left unmatched. The CDR3 sequence is CASSLRLSGVADTQYF. For the CDR3, the DNA is TGCGCCAGCAGCTTGCGGCTTAGCGGGGTTGCAGATACGCAGTATTTT.

The genes are TRBV19 and TRBJ1-4; D uncertain. CDR1 and CDR2 (germline): LNHDA, SQIVND (reference sequence). This CDR3 comprises 16 residues. The ends were cut back, 10 bases at V and 3 bases at J, with 21 bases in the middle. The CDR3 sequence is CATSHGQKSANEKLFF. CDR3 in DNA: TGTGCCACCTCACATGGGCAGAAGTCTGCTAATGAAAAACTGTTTTTT.

The CDR3 reads CASSVELAGTTDTQYF. The CDR3 DNA sequence: TGTGCCAGCAGCGTAGAACTAGCGGGGACCACAGATACGCAGTATTTT. The rearrangement uses TRBV9 and TRBJ2-3, with 10 bases aligning to TRBD2. The CDR3 loop spans 16 amino acids. The germline CDR1 and CDR2 sequences are SGDLS and YYNGEE. V gave up 0 bases and J gave up 2 bases; unmatched junction bases: 3. Combining the CDR3 with reference TRBV9 and TRBJ2-3 gives the whole variable domain DSGVTQTPKHLITATGQRVTLRCSPRSGDLSVYWYQQSLDQGLQFLIQYYNGEERAKGNILERFSAQQFPDLHSELNLSSLELGDSALYFCASSVELAGTTDTQYFGPGTRLTVL.

This chain links TRBV5-1 with TRBJ2-1; 13 nucleotides line up with TRBD2. Germline assignment: CDR1 SGHRS and CDR2 YFSETQ. V gave up 6 bases and J gave up 0 bases; unmatched junction bases: 12. CDR3 size: 19 residues. The CDR3 coding sequence is TGCGCCAGCAAGCTACCGGGACTAGCGGGGATCAGCTCCTACAATGAGCAGTTCTTC. Its translation is CASKLPGLAGISSYNEQFF.

The chain has TRBV11-2 and TRBJ2-3; D is possibly TRBD2 (6 bases). This CDR3 region has 15 residues. CDR1 and CDR2 (germline): SGHAT, FQNNGV. Trimming stripped 4 bases from V and 1 base from J, with 12 bases between. The CDR3 region has the DNA TGTGCCAGCAGCTCCCTGGGCGGGGGCACAGATACGCAGTATTTT. It is translated as CASSSLGGGTDTQYF.

CDR3 sequence: CATSRSILQGVNEQFF. The CDR3 DNA follows: TGTGCCACCAGCAGGTCTATCCTCCAGGGTGTCAATGAGCAGTTCTTC. The J gene is TRBJ2-1, the V gene TRBV15; the D gene is possibly TRBD1 (5 bases). Trimming stripped 3 bases from V and 6 bases from J, with 18 bases between. The germline V gene encodes CDR1 LNHNV and CDR2 YYDKDF (reference sequence). The CDR3 runs 16 residues.

The CDR3 loop reads CASSLATSASMNTEAFF. CDR3 nucleotides: TGTGCCAGCAGCTTAGCGACATCGGCGTCCATGAACACTGAAGCTTTCTTT. The V and J genes are TRBV7-8 and TRBJ1-1; D unresolved. Trimming shortened V by 0 bases and J by 0 bases, and 14 bases separated the two germline ends. CDR3 length: 17 amino acids. Germline V lookup: CDR1 SGHVS, CDR2 FQNEAQ.

The chain is built from TRBV30 and TRBJ2-3; TRBD2 agrees at 8 bases. The CDR3 has 15 residues. Per germline, CDR1 GTSNPN and CDR2 SVGIG (reference sequence). The V segment lost 5 bases and the J segment 3 bases; nucleotides outside the gene matches: 10. The CDR3 sequence: CAWGGRGGPTDTQYF. In DNA, the CDR3 is TGTGCCTGGGGGGGACGGGGGGGCCCGACAGATACGCAGTATTTT.

The chain couples TRBV15 to TRBJ2-1, with 8 bases identical to TRBD2. Germline assignment: CDR1 LNHNV and CDR2 YYDKDF (reference sequence). The CDR3 contains 14 residues. J gave up 7 bases and V 5 bases, and 7 bases lay outside the gene matches. The chain's CDR3 is CATSEGLGGNEQFF. The CDR3 DNA sequence: TGTGCCACCAGCGAGGGACTAGGGGGAAATGAGCAGTTCTTC.

The gene calls are TRBV7-6 and TRBJ1-2; possibly TRBD1 for D (6 bases). Trimming took 5 bases from V and 5 from J, leaving 15 bases between them. Germline-derived CDR1 and CDR2 are SGHVS and FNYEAQ. This CDR3 region has 14 residues. CDR3 sequence reads: CASSPGGGGYGYTF. The DNA of the CDR3 is TGTGCCAGCAGCCCGGGGGGGGGCGGGTATGGCTACACCTTC. Variable domain in full (rest from reference TRBV7-6 and TRBJ1-2): GAGVSQSPRYKVTKRGQDVALRCDPISGHVSLYWYRQALGQGPEFLTYFNYEAQQDKSGLPNDRFSAERPEGSISTLTIQRTEQRDSAMYRCASSPGGGGYGYTFGSGTRLTVV.

The genes are TRBV2 and TRBJ2-1; TRBD1 matches at 7 bases. The CDR3 totals 14 residues. Germline loops: CDR1 SNHLY, CDR2 FYNNEI. The ends lost 6 bases at V and 11 bases at J; junction bases unmatched: 13. DNA of the CDR3: TGTGCCAGCAGCGCCAGGGGGATGTCTACAAAGCAGTTCTTC. This codes for CASSARGMSTKQFF.

Regarding this clone: A read error may account for a junction end that differs from germline. The J gene is TRBJ2-1, the V gene TRBV9; D perhaps matches TRBD2 (5 bases). CDR1 is SGDLS and CDR2 is YYNGEE in the germline V gene. There are 14 residues in the CDR3. CDR3 loop: CTSSVLVRGNEQFF. CDR3 sequence (DNA): TGTACCAGCAGCGTACTAGTACGGGGCAATGAGCAGTTCTTC.

V is TRBV4-2 and J is TRBJ2-6; 8 bases agree with TRBD1. V trimming: 0 bases; J trimming: 4 bases; junction bases outside the gene matches: 11. The CDR3 has 19 amino acids. Germline loops: CDR1 LGHNA, CDR2 YNFKEQ. The CDR3 bases are TGTGCCAGCAGCCAAGATTATCGACAGGGGATAGGAGGGGCCAACGTCCTGACTTTC. It translates to CASSQDYRQGIGGANVLTF.

On this clone itself: Other DNA sequences of this sample code for an identical CDR3. The rearrangement joins TRBV2 to TRBJ2-3; weak D call: TRBD2 (5 bases). Looked up from germline, CDR1 is SNHLY and CDR2 is FYNNEI. The V and J ends lost 6 bases and 1 base respectively, with 8 bases between them. The CDR3 runs 13 residues. CDR3 nucleotide sequence: TGTGCCAGCAGCTGGACTGGCACAGATACGCAGTATTTT. Translation gives CASSWTGTDTQYF. The variable domain in full, completed from reference TRBV2 and TRBJ2-3, reads EPEVTQTPSHQVTQMGQEVILRCVPISNHLYFYWYRQILGQKVEFLVSFYNNEISEKSEIFDDQFSVERPDGSNFTLKIRSTKLEDSAMYFCASSWTGTDTQYFGPGTRLTVL.

This clone was observed a handful of times. The CDR3 DNA reads TGTGCCTGGAGCAATAAGGGGGCGACCAACGTCCTGACTTTC. This codes for CAWSNKGATNVLTF. The rearrangement uses TRBV30 and TRBJ2-6; 7 nucleotides line up with TRBD1. Germline V lookup: CDR1 GTSNPN, CDR2 SVGIG (reference sequence). The CDR3 runs to 14 residues. The V gene end was trimmed by 3 bases and the J gene end by 8 bases; junction bases not matched to a gene: 7. The complete variable domain, with remaining parts taken from reference TRBV30 and TRBJ2-6, reads SQTIHQWPATLVQPVGSPLSLECTVEGTSNPNLYWYRQAAGRGLQLLFYSVGIGQISSEVPQNLSASRPQDRQFILSSKKLLLSDSGFYLCAWSNKGATNVLTFGAGSRLTVL.

The chain is built from TRBV5-5 and TRBJ1-5, with 7 bases identical to TRBD1. After removal of 4 bases from V and 3 bases from J, the junction contained 7 bases not matched to a gene. CDR3 length: 15 amino acids. Germline V lookup: CDR1 SGHKS, CDR2 YYEKEE (reference sequence). The CDR3 reads CASSGSTGHNQPQHF. Here the CDR3 DNA reads TGTGCCAGCAGCGGGTCGACAGGGCACAATCAGCCCCAGCATTTT. Supplemented by reference TRBV5-5 and TRBJ1-5, the full variable domain reads DAGVTQSPTHLIKTRGQQVTLRCSPISGHKSVSWYQQVLGQGPQFIFQYYEKEERGRGNFPDRFSARQFPNYSSELNVNALLLGDSALYLCASSGSTGHNQPQHFGDGTRLSIL.

Concerning this clone: This same CDR3 is encoded by further DNA sequences in the sample. The DNA of the CDR3 is TGCGCCAGCAGCTTGGACAGTTATGGCTACACCTTC. Translation: CASSLDSYGYTF. The V and J genes are TRBV5-1 and TRBJ1-2; D is undetermined. Looked up from germline, CDR1 is SGHRS and CDR2 is YFSETQ. V lost 0 bases and J lost 5, with 5 bases in between. This CDR3 has 12 amino acids.

This chain links TRBV30 with TRBJ2-2, with 7 nucleotides matching TRBD1. The germline CDR1 and CDR2 sequences are GTSNPN and SVGIG (reference sequence). The CDR3 is made up of 14 amino acids. V lost 5 bases to trimming and J lost 5 bases; unmatched junction nucleotides: 8. CDR3 nucleotide sequence: TGTGCCTGGGTGACAGGGCCTGGGACCGGGGAGCTGTTTTTT. Protein product: CAWVTGPGTGELFF.

The chain recombines TRBV19 with TRBJ1-3, with a possible D match to TRBD1 (5 bases). V gave up 1 base and J gave up 4 bases, with 8 bases separating them. The CDR3 totals 14 residues. Germline V gene data show CDR1 as LNHDA and CDR2 as SQIVND (reference sequence). For the CDR3, the DNA is TGTGCCAGTAGTATAGTAGGGGCCGGAAACACCATATATTTT. This translates into CASSIVGAGNTIYF.

The chain uses TRBV2 and TRBJ1-5; a weak D match, TRBD1 (5 bases). The V end was cut by 4 bases, the J end by 7 bases, with 11 bases between. The V gene's germline CDR1 is SNHLY and CDR2 FYNNEI. The CDR3 spans 13 residues. The CDR3 loop is CASSAGQGQPQHF. The CDR3 DNA sequence: TGTGCCAGCAGTGCCGGACAAGGCCAGCCCCAGCATTTT.

This sequence joins TRBV30 and TRBJ2-3; perhaps TRBD2 as D (6 bases). Trimming took off 3 bases at V and 3 bases at J, with 13 bases between the two ends. The germline V gene encodes CDR1 GTSNPN and CDR2 SVGIG (reference sequence). CDR3 length equals 14 residues. Here the CDR3 reads CAWSPLGGTDTQYF. For the CDR3, the DNA is TGTGCCTGGAGCCCATTGGGGGGAACAGATACGCAGTATTTT.

This sequence joins TRBV6-5 and TRBJ1-2; D is perhaps TRBD1 (6 bases). V lost 2 bases and J 5 bases, leaving 18 bases between the germline ends. Germline CDR1 is MNHEY and CDR2 is SVGAGI. The CDR3 sequence is 16 residues long. The CDR3 DNA reads TGTGCCAGCAGTTACGGAGGACAGCAAGGGTTTTATGGCTACACCTTC. It yields the protein CASSYGGQQGFYGYTF.

V gene TRBV5-1 combines with J gene TRBJ2-5; tentative D call: TRBD2 (6 bases). This CDR3 has 15 amino acids. V dropped 0 bases and J dropped 2 bases, with 11 bases sitting between them. Germline lookup yields CDR1 SGHRS and CDR2 YFSETQ. CDR3 DNA sequence: TGCGCCAGCAGCTTGGAAGGACTACCACAAGAGACCCAGTACTTC. Protein sequence: CASSLEGLPQETQYF.